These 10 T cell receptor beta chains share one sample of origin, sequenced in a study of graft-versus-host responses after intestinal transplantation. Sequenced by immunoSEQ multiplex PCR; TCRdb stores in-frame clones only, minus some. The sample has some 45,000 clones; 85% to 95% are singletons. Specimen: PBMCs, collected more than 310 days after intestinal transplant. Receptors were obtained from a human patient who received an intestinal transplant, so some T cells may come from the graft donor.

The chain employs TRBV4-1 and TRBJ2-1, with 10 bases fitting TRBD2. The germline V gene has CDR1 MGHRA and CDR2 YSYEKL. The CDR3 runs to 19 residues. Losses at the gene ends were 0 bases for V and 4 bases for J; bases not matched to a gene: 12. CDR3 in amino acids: CASSQDALAGETRYNEQFF. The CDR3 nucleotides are TGCGCCAGCAGCCAAGATGCTCTAGCGGGAGAAACACGGTACAATGAGCAGTTCTTC.

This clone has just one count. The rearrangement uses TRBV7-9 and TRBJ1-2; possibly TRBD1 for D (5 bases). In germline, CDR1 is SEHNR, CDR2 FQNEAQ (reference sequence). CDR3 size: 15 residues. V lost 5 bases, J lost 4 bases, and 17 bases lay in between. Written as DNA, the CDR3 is TGTGCCAGCAGCCAGAACCTCAGGGAAAGCTATGGCTACACCTTC. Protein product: CASSQNLRESYGYTF.

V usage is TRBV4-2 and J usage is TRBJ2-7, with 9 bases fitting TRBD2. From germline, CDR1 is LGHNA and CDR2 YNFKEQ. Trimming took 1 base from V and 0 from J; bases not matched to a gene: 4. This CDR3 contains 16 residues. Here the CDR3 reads CASSQAETSGSYEQYF. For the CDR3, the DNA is TGTGCCAGCAGCCAAGCCGAGACTAGCGGCTCCTACGAGCAGTACTTC.

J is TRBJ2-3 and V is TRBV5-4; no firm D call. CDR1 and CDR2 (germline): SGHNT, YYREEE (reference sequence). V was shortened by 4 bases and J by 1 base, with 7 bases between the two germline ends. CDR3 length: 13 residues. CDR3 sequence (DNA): TGTGCCAGCAGCCCGGACGGCACAGATACGCAGTATTTT. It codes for CASSPDGTDTQYF.

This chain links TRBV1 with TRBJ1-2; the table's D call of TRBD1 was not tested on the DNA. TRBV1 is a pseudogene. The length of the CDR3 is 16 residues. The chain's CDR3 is CTSSFRTGGAIYGYTF. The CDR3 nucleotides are TGCACCAGCAGCTTCAGGACAGGGGGCGCGATCTATGGCTACACCTTC.

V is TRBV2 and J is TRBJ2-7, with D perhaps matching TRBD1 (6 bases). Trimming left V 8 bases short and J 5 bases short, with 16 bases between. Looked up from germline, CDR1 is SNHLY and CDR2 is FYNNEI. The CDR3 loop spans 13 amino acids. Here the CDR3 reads CASYWTAADEQYF. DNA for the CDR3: TGTGCCAGCTACTGGACAGCCGCGGACGAGCAGTACTTC.

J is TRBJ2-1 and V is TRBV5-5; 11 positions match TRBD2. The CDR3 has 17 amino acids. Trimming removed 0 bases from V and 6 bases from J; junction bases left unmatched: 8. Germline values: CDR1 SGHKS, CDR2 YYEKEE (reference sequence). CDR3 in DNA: TGTGCCAGCAGCTTGGGGGCTAGCGGGAGGCTGGGCAATGAGCAGTTCTTC. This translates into CASSLGASGRLGNEQFF.

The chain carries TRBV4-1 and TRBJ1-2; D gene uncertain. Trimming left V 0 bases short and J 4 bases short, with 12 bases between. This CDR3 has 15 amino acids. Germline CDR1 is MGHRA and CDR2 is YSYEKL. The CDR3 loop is CASSQDRQQSYGYTF. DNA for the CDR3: TGCGCCAGCAGCCAAGATCGCCAACAAAGCTATGGCTACACCTTC.

The CDR3 bases are TGCGCCAGCAGCCGTGGACAGGGGGCTTACGAGCAGTACTTC. Encoded protein: CASSRGQGAYEQYF. This rearrangement joins TRBV5-1 to TRBJ2-5; 11 bases match TRBD1. Judging by the DNA end, TRBJ2-7 fits better; the J call may be wrong. Germline V gene data show CDR1 as SGHRS and CDR2 as YFSETQ. This CDR3 has 14 amino acids.

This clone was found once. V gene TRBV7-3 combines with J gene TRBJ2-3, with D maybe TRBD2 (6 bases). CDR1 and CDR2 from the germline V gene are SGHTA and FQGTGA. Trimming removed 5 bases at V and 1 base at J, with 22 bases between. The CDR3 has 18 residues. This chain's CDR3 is CASSASPAGGFGTDTQYF. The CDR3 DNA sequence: TGTGCCAGCAGCGCATCACCGGCAGGAGGGTTCGGCACAGATACGCAGTATTTT.